This TCR beta chain was identified during a study of blood T cell repertoires in COVID-19. The CDR3 has 16 residues. Trimming removed 5 bases from V and 6 bases from J; junction bases left unmatched: 13. Germline loops: CDR1 SGHAT, CDR2 FQNNGV. Sequenced by immunoSEQ multiplex PCR; TCRdb stores in-frame clones only, minus some. This table has more than 200,000 clones, 80% appearing once. The material sequenced was PBMCs or T cells enriched from blood (not recorded which). The clonotype was recovered from a man aged 25-40 years with acute COVID-19. The chain joins TRBV11-2 to TRBJ2-1, with 7 bases aligning to TRBD2. The CDR3 nucleotides are TGTGCCAGCAGCCCCGGTGGGGCGGGGGTGGGCAATGAGCAGTTCTTC. It translates to CASSPGGAGVGNEQFF.